This TCR beta chain is from a study of CD8 T cells in ankylosing spondylitis. Of note for this clonotype: Its antigen is unidentified. The junction shows a germline mismatch at one end, possibly a read error.

The CDR3 loop spans 15 amino acids. Germline V gene sequence: CDR1 MNHEY, CDR2 SMNVEV (reference sequence). General study results and limits: A TCR beta motif made of about 8 highly homologous variants seemed typical of ankylosing spondylitis blood.

Each CDR3 protein is one row after TCRdb ran MiXCR on the 5' RACE reads. The repertoire includes tens of thousands of distinct CDR3 sequences, 9% of them detected once, and approximately 30% sits in the top ten. The chain employs TRBV27 and TRBJ2-1; the match to TRBD2 covers 8 bases. The material sequenced was blood, either unsorted or a sorted T cell fraction (not recorded which). The sequence was obtained from a male donor with ankylosing spondylitis. The CDR3 nucleotides read TGTGCCAGCACCGACGGGGGGGTAGGCTACAATGAGCAGTTATTC. Translation: CASTDGGVGYNEQLF.